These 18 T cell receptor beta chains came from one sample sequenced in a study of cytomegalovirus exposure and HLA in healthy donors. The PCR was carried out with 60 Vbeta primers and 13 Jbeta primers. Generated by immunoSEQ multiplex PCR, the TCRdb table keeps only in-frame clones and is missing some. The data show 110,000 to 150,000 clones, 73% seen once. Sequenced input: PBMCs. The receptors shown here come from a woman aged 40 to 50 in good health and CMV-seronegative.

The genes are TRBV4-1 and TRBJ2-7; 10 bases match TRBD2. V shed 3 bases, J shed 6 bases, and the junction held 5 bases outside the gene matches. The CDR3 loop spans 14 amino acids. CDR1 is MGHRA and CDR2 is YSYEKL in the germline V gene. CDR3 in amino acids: CASSHGSGGSEQYF. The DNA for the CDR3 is TGCGCCAGCAGCCACGGTAGCGGGGGGAGCGAGCAGTACTTC.

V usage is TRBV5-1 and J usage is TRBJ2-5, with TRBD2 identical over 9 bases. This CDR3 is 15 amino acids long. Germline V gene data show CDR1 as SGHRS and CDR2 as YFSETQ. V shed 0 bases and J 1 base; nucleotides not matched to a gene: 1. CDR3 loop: CASSLVAGAQETQYF. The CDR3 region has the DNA TGCGCCAGCAGCTTGGTAGCGGGGGCCCAAGAGACCCAGTACTTC.

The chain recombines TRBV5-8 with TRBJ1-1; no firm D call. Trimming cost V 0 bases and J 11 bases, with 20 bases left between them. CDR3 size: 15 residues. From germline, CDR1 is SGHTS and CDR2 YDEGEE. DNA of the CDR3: TGTGCCAGCAGCTTGGCGAGGCTGGAAGGGAGTTCGGCTTTCTTT. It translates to CASSLARLEGSSAFF.

CDR3 residues: CASSVEPGQSYGYTF. The DNA for the CDR3 is TGTGCCAGCAGCGTAGAGCCCGGACAGTCCTATGGCTACACCTTC. The chain links TRBV9 to TRBJ1-2; D is possibly TRBD1 (6 bases). The CDR3 is 15 amino acids. Germline V gives CDR1 SGDLS, CDR2 YYNGEE. V lost 0 bases to trimming and J lost 4 bases, with 13 bases between them.

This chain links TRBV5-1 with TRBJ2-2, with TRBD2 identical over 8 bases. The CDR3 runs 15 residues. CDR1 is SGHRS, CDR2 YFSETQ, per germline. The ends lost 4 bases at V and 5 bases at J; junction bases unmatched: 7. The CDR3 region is CASSQLAGGTGELFF. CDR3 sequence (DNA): TGCGCCAGCAGCCAGCTTGCGGGGGGAACCGGGGAGCTGTTTTTT.

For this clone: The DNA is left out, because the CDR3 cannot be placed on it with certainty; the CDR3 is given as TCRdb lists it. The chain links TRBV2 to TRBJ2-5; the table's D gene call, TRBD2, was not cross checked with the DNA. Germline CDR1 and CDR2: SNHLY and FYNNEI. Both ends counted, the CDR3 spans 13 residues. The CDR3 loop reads CASSVSVQETQYF.

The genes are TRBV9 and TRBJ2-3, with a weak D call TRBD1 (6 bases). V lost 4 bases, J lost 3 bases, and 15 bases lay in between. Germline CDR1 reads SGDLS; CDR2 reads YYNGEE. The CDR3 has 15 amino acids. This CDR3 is CASSSTGTVTDTQYF. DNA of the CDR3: TGTGCCAGCAGCTCCACAGGGACGGTGACAGATACGCAGTATTTT.

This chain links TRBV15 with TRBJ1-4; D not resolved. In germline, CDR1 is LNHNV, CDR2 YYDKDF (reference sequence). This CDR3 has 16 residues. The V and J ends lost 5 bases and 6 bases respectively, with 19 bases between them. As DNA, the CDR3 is TGTGCCACCAGCCCAACCCCAGGCGTAATTCATGAAAAACTGTTTTTT. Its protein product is CATSPTPGVIHEKLFF.

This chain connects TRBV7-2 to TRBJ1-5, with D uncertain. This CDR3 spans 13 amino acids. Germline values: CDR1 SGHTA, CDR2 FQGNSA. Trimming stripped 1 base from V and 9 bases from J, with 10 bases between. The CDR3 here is CASSLGEEGPQHF. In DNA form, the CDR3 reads TGTGCCAGCAGCTTAGGGGAGGAAGGGCCCCAGCATTTT. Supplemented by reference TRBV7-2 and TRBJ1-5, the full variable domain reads GAGVSQSPSNKVTEKGKDVELRCDPISGHTALYWYRQSLGQGLEFLIYFQGNSAPDKSGLPSDRFSAERTGGSVSTLTIQRTQQEDSAVYLCASSLGEEGPQHFGDGTRLSIL.

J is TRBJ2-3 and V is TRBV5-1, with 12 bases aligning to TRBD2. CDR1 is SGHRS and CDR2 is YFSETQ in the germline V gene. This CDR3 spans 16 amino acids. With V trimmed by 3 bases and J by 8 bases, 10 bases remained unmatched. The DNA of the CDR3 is TGCGCCAGCAGCTCCGCCGCTAGCGGGGGGGCCCGTACGCAGTATTTT. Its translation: CASSSAASGGARTQYF. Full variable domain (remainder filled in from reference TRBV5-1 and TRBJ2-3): KAGVTQTPRYLIKTRGQQVTLSCSPISGHRSVSWYQQTPGQGLQFLFEYFSETQRNKGNFPGRFSGRQFSNSRSEMNVSTLELGDSALYLCASSSAASGGARTQYFGPGTRLTVL.

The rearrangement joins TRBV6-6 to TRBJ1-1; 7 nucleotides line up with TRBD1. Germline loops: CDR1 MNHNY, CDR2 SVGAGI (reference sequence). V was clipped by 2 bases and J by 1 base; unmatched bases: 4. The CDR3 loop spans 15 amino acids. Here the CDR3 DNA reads TGTGCCAGCAGTTACAGACAGGGACGGAACACTGAAGCTTTCTTT. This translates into CASSYRQGRNTEAFF.

CDR3 nucleotide sequence: TGTGCCAGCAGCTGGGCAGGGGGAGAGACCCAGTACTTC. Amino acid sequence: CASSWAGGETQYF. The V gene is TRBV7-2, the J gene TRBJ2-5, with 7 nucleotides matching TRBD1. The ends lost 4 bases at V and 4 bases at J; junction bases unmatched: 3. Germline CDR1 reads SGHTA; CDR2 reads FQGNSA. The CDR3 loop spans 13 amino acids.

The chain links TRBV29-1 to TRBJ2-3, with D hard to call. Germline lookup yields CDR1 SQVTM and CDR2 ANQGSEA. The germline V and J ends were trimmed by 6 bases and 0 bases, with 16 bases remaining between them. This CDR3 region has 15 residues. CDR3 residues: CSVIAQVRSTDTQYF. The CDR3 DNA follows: TGCAGCGTAATCGCCCAGGTCCGCAGCACAGATACGCAGTATTTT.

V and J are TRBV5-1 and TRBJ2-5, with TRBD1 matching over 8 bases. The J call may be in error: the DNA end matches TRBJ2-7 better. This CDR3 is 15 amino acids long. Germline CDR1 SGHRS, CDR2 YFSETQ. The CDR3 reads CASSLFGQGTYEQYF. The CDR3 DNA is TGCGCCAGCAGCTTGTTTGGACAGGGCACCTACGAGCAGTACTTC.

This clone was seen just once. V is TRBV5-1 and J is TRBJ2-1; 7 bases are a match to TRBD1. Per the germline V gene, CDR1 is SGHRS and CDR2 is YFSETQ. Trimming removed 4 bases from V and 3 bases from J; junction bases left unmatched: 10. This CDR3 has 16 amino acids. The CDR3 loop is CASSPLEGTDYNEQFF. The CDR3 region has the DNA TGCGCCAGCAGCCCCCTCGAGGGGACAGACTACAATGAGCAGTTCTTC.

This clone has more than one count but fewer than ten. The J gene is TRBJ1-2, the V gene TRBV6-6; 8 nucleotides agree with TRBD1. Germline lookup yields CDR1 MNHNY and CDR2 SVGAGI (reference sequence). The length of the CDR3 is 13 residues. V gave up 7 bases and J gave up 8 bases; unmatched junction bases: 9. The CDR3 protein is CASTDRGAEGYTF. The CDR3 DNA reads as TGTGCCAGCACCGACAGGGGAGCAGAGGGCTACACCTTC.

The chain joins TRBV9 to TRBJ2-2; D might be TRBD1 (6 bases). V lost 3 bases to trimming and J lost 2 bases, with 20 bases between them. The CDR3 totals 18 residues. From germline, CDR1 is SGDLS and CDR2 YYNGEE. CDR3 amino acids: CASSARPRLGANTGELFF. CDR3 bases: TGTGCCAGCAGCGCCAGGCCTAGACTGGGGGCCAACACCGGGGAGCTGTTTTTT.

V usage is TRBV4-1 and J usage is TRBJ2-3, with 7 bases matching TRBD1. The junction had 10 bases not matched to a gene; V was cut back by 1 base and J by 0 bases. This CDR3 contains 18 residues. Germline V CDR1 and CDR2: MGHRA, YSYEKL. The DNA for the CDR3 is TGCGCCAGCAGCCAAGCCGGAGGACAGGTAGCTAGCACAGATACGCAGTATTTT. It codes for CASSQAGGQVASTDTQYF.